The sequence of this T cell receptor (beta chain) was determined in a study of T-cell reconstitution after alpha-beta-depleted transplantation in children. Preparation of the TCRbeta library used unique molecular identifiers. TCRdb used MiXCR to reprocess the PCR reads, holding one entry per CDR3 protein. The data hold about 460,000 distinct CDR3 sequences, with about an eighth observed a single time. The V end lost 3 bases, the J end lost 6 bases, and 12 bases lay between the germline ends. The CDR3 runs 12 residues. Germline V lookup: CDR1 SQVTM, CDR2 ANQGSEA. J is TRBJ2-7 and V is TRBV29-1, with D perhaps matching TRBD1 or TRBD2 (5 bases each). The receptor was derived from a female patient aged 2-10 years who had a stem cell transplant for aplastic anemia, so the T cells may come from the graft donor. The material was PBMCs, mostly from graft donor cells, obtained 180 days after TCRalphabeta/CD19-depleted stem cell transplant. The CDR3 DNA reads as TGCAGCGTTGAGGGGGAGCCTTTCGAGCAGTACTTC. Protein product: CSVEGEPFEQYF.